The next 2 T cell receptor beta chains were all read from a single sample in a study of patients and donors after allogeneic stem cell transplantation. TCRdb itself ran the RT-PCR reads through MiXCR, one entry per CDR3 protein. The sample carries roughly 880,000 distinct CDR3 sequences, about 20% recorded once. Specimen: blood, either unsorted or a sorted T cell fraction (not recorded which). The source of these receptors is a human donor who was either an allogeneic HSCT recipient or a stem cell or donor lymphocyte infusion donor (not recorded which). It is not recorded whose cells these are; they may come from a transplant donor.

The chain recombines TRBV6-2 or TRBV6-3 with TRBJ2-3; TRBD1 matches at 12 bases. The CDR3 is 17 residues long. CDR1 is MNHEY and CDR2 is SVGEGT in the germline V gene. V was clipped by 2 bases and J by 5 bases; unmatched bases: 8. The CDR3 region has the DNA TGTGCCAGCAGTTACGCTCCGGGACAGGGGGCAAAAGATACGCAGTATTTT. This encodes CASSYAPGQGAKDTQYF.

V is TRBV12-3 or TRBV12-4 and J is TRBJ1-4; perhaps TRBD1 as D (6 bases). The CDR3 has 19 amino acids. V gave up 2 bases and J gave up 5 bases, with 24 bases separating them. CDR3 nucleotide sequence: TGTGCCAGCAGTTTATACGGCGGGACAATCTCCCCACCCAATGAAAAACTGTTTTTT. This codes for CASSLYGGTISPPNEKLFF.